The present TCR beta chain was sequenced within a study of regulatory T cells in long-lasting Graves disease. This clonotype was counted between two and nine times. Its antigen is currently unknown. Findings and caveats of the study: Persistent disease exhibited a predilection for TRBV28, TRBJ1-2 and TRBJ2-5. Persistent patients shared more public clonotypes (roughly 2,800) than new patients (more than 900).

CDR1 is SEHNR, CDR2 FQNEAQ, per germline (reference sequence). This CDR3 region has 13 residues. The V end was cut by 6 bases, the J end by 3 bases, with 8 bases between. Construction of the TCR beta libraries employed iRepertoire HTBI primers in conjunction with Arm-PCR of CDR3 regions. TCRdb re-called the multiplex PCR reads with MiXCR, one entry per CDR3 protein. The sample lists almost 450,000 distinct CDR3 sequences; 15% to 20% were seen once. Sample time point: newly diagnosed GD, antithyroid drugs for less than 3 months. From RNA extracted from PBMCs, the TCR library was made. The data also belong to a second study, concerning T cells in Graves' hyperthyroidism and ophthalmopathy.

The chain employs TRBV7-9 and TRBJ2-2; D is unresolved. This receptor was obtained from a woman in her twenties or thirties with Graves disease. This material consisted of peripheral blood mononuclear cells (PBMCs), taken at new diagnosis, from a patient treated with antithyroid drugs. The CDR3 nucleotides are TGTGCCAGCAGGCTATGGGACACCGGGGAGCTGTTTTTT. Protein: CASRLWDTGELFF.